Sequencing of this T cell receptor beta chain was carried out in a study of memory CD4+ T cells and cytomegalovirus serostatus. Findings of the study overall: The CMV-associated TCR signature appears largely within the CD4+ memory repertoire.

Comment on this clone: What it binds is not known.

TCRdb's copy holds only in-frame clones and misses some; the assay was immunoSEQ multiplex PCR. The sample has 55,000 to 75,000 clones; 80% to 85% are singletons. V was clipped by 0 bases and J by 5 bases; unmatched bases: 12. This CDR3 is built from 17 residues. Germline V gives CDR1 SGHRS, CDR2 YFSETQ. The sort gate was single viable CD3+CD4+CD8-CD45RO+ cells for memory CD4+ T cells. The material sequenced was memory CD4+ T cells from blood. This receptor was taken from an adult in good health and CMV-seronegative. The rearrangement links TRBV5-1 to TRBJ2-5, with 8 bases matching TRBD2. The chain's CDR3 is CASSLGETSEPRETQYF. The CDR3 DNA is TGCGCCAGCAGCTTGGGCGAGACTAGCGAACCCCGGGAGACCCAGTACTTC.